These 12 T cell receptor beta chains were sequenced from one sample in a study of beta chain features in type 1 diabetes. cDNA synthesis used the whole RNA isolate, giving expressed TCRB sequences. TCRdb's copy holds only in-frame clones and misses some; the assay was immunoSEQ multiplex PCR. The sample yields about 230,000 clones, over 8.5% seen once. Sequencing input: naive CD4+ T cells from blood. These TCRs come from a woman aged 18-30 years in good health.

This clone has a handful of counts. The V and J genes are TRBV28 and TRBJ1-2; D is ambiguous. Per germline, CDR1 MDHEN and CDR2 SYDVKM. CDR3 size: 15 residues. V shed 2 bases and J shed 4 bases, with 14 bases lying between them. The CDR3 spells CASSLGQNRGYGYTF. The CDR3 nucleotides are TGTGCCAGCAGTTTAGGGCAGAATCGGGGCTATGGCTACACCTTC.

This clone was detected only a few times. V usage is TRBV28 and J usage is TRBJ2-3; 8 nucleotides match TRBD2. This CDR3 is built from 15 residues. Germline CDR1 is MDHEN and CDR2 is SYDVKM. V gave up 6 bases and J gave up 5 bases; unmatched junction bases: 10. The CDR3 sequence is CASRESGSGEDTQYF. CDR3 DNA: TGTGCCAGCAGGGAGAGCGGGAGTGGGGAAGATACGCAGTATTTT.

The rearrangement joins TRBV5-1 to TRBJ2-1; TRBD1 matches 12 bases. Looked up from germline, CDR1 is SGHRS and CDR2 is YFSETQ. The CDR3 totals 15 residues. With 4 bases clipped from V and 8 bases from J, the junction kept 7 bases outside the gene matches. CDR3 nucleotides: TGCGCCAGCAGCGGCACCGGGACAGGGGGCGATGAGCAGTTCTTC. This gives the protein CASSGTGTGGDEQFF.

The chain links TRBV6-5 to TRBJ2-3; D remains ambiguous. CDR3 length: 12 residues. The V end was cut by 5 bases, the J end by 4 bases, with 7 bases between. Germline CDR1 is MNHEY and CDR2 is SVGAGI. CDR3 nucleotides: TGTGCCAGCAGTCATACGGCAGATACGCAGTATTTT. Amino acid sequence: CASSHTADTQYF.

This clone has only a few counts. The chain recombines TRBV6-5 with TRBJ1-2; maybe TRBD1 (6 bases). V was shortened by 2 bases and J by 8 bases, with 12 bases between the two germline ends. CDR1 MNHEY and CDR2 SVGAGI come from the germline V gene. The CDR3 has 13 residues. Written as DNA, the CDR3 is TGTGCCAGCAGTTACGCGGGGGCTGGGGGCTACACCTTC. Encoded protein: CASSYAGAGGYTF.

Only a few counts were recorded for this clone. The chain has TRBV4-1 and TRBJ2-3; maybe TRBD1 (6 bases). The CDR3 extends over 14 amino acids. The germline gives CDR1 MGHRA, CDR2 YSYEKL. V lost 5 bases, J lost 4 bases, and 13 bases lay in between. The CDR3 loop is CASSIQGSADTQYF. The CDR3 nucleotides read TGCGCCAGCAGCATACAGGGTTCTGCAGATACGCAGTATTTT.

The chain is built from TRBV27 and TRBJ2-7; 8 bases line up with TRBD1. V trimming: 6 bases; J trimming: 2 bases; junction bases outside the gene matches: 6. Germline values: CDR1 MNHEY, CDR2 SMNVEV (reference sequence). The CDR3 totals 14 residues. The CDR3 sequence is CASSPSGQAYEQYF. Written as DNA, the CDR3 is TGTGCCAGCAGCCCATCGGGACAGGCCTACGAGCAGTACTTC.

This clone was observed a few times. V usage is TRBV11-2 and J usage is TRBJ2-3; 9 nucleotides line up with TRBD1. CDR1 SGHAT and CDR2 FQNNGV come from the germline V gene. The CDR3 length is 14 residues. V gave up 5 bases and J gave up 7 bases; unmatched junction bases: 7. The CDR3 loop reads CASSRTGGPNTQYF. CDR3 bases: TGTGCCAGCAGCCGTACAGGGGGCCCGAATACGCAGTATTTT.

The rearrangement uses TRBV5-1 and TRBJ1-1; perhaps TRBD1 as D (6 bases). This CDR3 contains 16 residues. Trimming took 4 bases from V and 4 from J, leaving 20 bases between them. Germline V gene sequence: CDR1 SGHRS, CDR2 YFSETQ. CDR3 amino acids: CASSGITGYKPTEAFF. The CDR3 nucleotides are TGCGCCAGCAGCGGGATAACAGGGTACAAGCCCACTGAAGCTTTCTTT. The full variable domain, completed using reference TRBV5-1 and TRBJ1-1, is KAGVTQTPRYLIKTRGQQVTLSCSPISGHRSVSWYQQTPGQGLQFLFEYFSETQRNKGNFPGRFSGRQFSNSRSEMNVSTLELGDSALYLCASSGITGYKPTEAFFGQGTRLTVV.

This clone occurred a few times. The chain joins TRBV6-1 to TRBJ2-1; D ambiguous. CDR1 MNHNS and CDR2 SASEGT come from the germline V gene. This CDR3 is 12 amino acids long. V was trimmed by 6 bases and J by 8 bases, leaving 11 bases between them. CDR3 bases: TGTGCCAGCAGCCTTAACCGGGATGAGCAGTTCTTC. It translates to CASSLNRDEQFF.

This chain uses TRBV5-1 with TRBJ2-7, with 11 bases fitting TRBD2. The CDR3 loop spans 17 amino acids. V lost 0 bases to trimming and J lost 6 bases; unmatched junction nucleotides: 11. Per germline, CDR1 SGHRS and CDR2 YFSETQ. Written as DNA, the CDR3 is TGCGCCAGCAGCTTGGGATTATCTAGCGGGGGGCGTCTCGAGCAGTACTTC. This codes for CASSLGLSSGGRLEQYF.

This sequence joins TRBV7-2 and TRBJ1-5; TRBD1 aligns across 7 bases. Germline loops: CDR1 SGHTA, CDR2 FQGNSA. The CDR3 consists of 18 residues. Germline trimming cut 0 bases from V and 6 bases from J; bases unmatched to any gene: 14. Here the CDR3 DNA reads TGTGCCAGCAGCTTAGCACAATCAGGGGCAGGGGGAGGTCAGCCCCAGCATTTT. Translated, it gives CASSLAQSGAGGGQPQHF.